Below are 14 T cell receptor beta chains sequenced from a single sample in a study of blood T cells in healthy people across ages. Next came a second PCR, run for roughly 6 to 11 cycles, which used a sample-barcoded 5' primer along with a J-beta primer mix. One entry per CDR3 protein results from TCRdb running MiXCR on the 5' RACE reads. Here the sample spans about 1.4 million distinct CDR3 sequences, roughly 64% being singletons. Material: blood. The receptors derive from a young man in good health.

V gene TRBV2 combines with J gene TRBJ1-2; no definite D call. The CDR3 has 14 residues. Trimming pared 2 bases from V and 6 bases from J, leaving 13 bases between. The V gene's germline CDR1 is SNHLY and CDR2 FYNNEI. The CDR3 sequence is CASSERSKSDGYTF. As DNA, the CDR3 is TGTGCCAGCAGTGAAAGAAGCAAATCGGATGGCTACACCTTC.

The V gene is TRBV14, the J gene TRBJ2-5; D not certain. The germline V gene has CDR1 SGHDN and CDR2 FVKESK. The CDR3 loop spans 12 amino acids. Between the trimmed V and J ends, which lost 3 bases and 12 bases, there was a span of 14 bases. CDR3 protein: CASSHVDPREYF. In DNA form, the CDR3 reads TGTGCCAGCAGCCATGTCGATCCACGAGAGTACTTC.

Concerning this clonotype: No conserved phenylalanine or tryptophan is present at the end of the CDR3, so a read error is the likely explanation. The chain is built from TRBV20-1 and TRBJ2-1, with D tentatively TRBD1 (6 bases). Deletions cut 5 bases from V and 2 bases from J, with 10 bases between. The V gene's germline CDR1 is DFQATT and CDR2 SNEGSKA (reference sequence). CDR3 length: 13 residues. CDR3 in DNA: TGCAGTGCTGACAGGCCGACCTACAATGAGCAGTTCTAC. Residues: CSADRPTYNEQFY.

This CDR3 is CASSLVKGQTNGYTF. The CDR3 DNA follows: TGTGCCAGCAGCTTAGTAAAGGGCCAAACAAATGGCTACACCTTC. This chain joins TRBV11-2 and TRBJ1-2, with D unresolved. V lost 1 base to trimming and J lost 6 bases, with 15 bases between them. Looked up from germline, CDR1 is SGHAT and CDR2 is FQNNGV. This CDR3 region has 15 residues.

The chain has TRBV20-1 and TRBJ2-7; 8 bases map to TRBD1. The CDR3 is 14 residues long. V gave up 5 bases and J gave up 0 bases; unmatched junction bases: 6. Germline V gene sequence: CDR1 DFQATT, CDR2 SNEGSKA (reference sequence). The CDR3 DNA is TGCAGTGCTTTGACAGGGGAAAGCTCCTACGAGCAGTACTTC. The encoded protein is CSALTGESSYEQYF.

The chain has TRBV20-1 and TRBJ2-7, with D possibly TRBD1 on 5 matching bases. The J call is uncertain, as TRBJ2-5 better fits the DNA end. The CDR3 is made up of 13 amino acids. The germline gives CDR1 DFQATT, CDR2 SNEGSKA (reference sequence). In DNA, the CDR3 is TGCAGTGCTAGGGGGCTAGTTACAGAGACCCAGTACTTC. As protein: CSARGLVTETQYF.

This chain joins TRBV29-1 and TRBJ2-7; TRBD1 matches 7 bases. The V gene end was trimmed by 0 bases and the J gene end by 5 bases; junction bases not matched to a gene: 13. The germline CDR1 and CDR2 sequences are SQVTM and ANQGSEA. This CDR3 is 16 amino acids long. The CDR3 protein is CSVEDRLETGSNEQYF. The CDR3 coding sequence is TGCAGCGTTGAAGATCGTTTGGAGACAGGGTCTAACGAGCAGTACTTC.

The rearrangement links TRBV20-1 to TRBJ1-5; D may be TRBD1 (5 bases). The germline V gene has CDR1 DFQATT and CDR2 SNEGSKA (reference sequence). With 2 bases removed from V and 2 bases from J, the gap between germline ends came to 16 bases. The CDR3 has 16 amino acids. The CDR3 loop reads CSARSGTVAGNQPQHF. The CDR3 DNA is TGCAGTGCTAGATCGGGGACGGTGGCAGGCAATCAGCCCCAGCATTTT.

CDR3 sequence: CASSQIIQGANVLTF. As DNA, the CDR3 is TGTGCCAGCAGCCAAATCATTCAGGGGGCCAACGTCCTGACTTTC. The chain links TRBV4-2 to TRBJ2-6; D unresolved. V was shortened by 2 bases and J by 4 bases, with 9 bases between the two germline ends. The CDR3 totals 15 residues. Germline V gene lookup returns CDR1 LGHNA and CDR2 YNFKEQ.

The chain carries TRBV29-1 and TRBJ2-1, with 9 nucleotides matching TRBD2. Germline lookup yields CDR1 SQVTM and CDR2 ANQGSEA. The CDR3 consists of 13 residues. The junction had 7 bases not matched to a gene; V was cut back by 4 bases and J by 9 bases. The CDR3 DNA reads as TGCAGCGTTGTTCTGCTTAGCGGGAGTGAGCAGTTCTTC. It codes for CSVVLLSGSEQFF.

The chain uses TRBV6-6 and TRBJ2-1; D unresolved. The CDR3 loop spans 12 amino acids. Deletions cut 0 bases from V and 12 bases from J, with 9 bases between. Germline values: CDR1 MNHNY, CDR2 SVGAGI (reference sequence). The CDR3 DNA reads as TGTGCCAGCAGTTACTCATCCTGGGCGCAGTTCTTC. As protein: CASSYSSWAQFF.

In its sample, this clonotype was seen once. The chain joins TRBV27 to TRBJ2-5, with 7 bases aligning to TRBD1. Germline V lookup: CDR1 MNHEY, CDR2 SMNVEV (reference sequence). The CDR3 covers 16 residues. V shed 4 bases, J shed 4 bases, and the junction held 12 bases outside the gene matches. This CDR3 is CASSSSRQGSVETQYF. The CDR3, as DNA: TGTGCCAGCAGTTCATCGCGACAGGGATCGGTAGAGACCCAGTACTTC.

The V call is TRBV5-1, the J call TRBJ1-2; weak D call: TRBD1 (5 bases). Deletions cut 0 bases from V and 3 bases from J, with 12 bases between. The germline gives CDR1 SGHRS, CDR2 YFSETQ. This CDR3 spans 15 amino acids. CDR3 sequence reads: CASSLVQGAHYGYTF. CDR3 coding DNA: TGCGCCAGCAGCTTGGTTCAGGGAGCCCACTATGGCTACACCTTC.

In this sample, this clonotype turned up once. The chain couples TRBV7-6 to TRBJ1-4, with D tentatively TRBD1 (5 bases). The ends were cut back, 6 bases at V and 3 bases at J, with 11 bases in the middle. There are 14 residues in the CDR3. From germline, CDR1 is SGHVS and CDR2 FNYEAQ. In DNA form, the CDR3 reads TGTGCCAGCAGTTCAGGGTGGTCTAATGAAAAACTGTTTTTT. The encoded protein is CASSSGWSNEKLFF.